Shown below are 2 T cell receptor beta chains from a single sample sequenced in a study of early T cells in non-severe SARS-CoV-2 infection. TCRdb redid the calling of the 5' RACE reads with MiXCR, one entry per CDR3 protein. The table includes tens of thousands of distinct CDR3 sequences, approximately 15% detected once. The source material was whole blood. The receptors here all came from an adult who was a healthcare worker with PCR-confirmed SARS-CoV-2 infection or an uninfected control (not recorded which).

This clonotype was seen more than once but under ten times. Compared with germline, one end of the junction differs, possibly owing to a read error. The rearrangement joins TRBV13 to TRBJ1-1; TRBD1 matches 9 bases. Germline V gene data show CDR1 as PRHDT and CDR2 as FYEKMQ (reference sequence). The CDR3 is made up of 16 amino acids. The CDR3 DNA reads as TGTGCCAGCAGCCTAGGGACAGGGATCATGAGCACTGAAGCTTTCTTT. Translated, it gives CASSLGTGIMSTEAFF.

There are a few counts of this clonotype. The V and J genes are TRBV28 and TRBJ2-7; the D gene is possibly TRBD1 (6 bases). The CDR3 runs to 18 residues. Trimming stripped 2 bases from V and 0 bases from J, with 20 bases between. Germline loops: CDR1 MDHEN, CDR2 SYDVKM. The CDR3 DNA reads TGTGCCAGCAGTTTAGTTCTCGCCTTGACAGGTAGCTCCTACGAGCAGTACTTC. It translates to CASSLVLALTGSSYEQYF. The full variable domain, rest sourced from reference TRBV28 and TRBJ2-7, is DVKVTQSSRYLVKRTGEKVFLECVQDMDHENMFWYRQDPGLGLRLIYFSYDVKMKEKGDIPEGYSVSREKKERFSLILESASTNQTSMYLCASSLVLALTGSSYEQYFGPGTRLTVT.